This TCR beta chain is from a study of T-cell reconstitution after alpha-beta-depleted transplantation in children. J was trimmed by 2 bases and V by 4 bases; bases with no gene match: 5. Per germline, CDR1 KGHSH and CDR2 LQKENI. The CDR3 spans 15 residues. Notes on the study in general: Diversity and T-cell counts at one year after transplant derived mostly from new T cells.

This clonotype was recorded a few times. The antigen remains unidentified. Unique molecular identifiers were incorporated during preparation of the TCRbeta library. Via MiXCR, TCRdb re-called the PCR reads, giving one row per CDR3 protein. The table lists around 190,000 distinct CDR3 sequences, about 6.6% of them singletons, with around 5% in the top ten. The J gene is TRBJ1-5, the V gene TRBV18; 7 bases align to TRBD1. This specimen was PBMCs, taken before TCRalphabeta/CD19-depleted stem cell transplant. This sequence was found in a boy under 10 years old with acute lymphoblastic leukemia, due to receive a stem cell transplant. The CDR3: CASSHNDRGNQPQHF. The CDR3 DNA follows: TGTGCCAGCTCACACAACGACAGGGGCAATCAGCCCCAGCATTTT.